The 2 T cell receptor beta chains listed next were all sequenced from one sample in a study of blood T cell repertoires in COVID-19. TCRdb keeps only in-frame clones here, not all; method: immunoSEQ multiplex PCR. The profile covers 60,000 to 75,000 clones, with roughly 72% appearing a single time and over 6% taken by the ten largest. The sequenced material came from peripheral blood. The receptors come from a woman aged 45-60 years with active or convalescent COVID-19.

The DNA of the CDR3 is TGTGCCAGCAGCGGCGGTCTCATGAACACTGAAGCTTTCTTT. This codes for CASSGGLMNTEAFF. This chain uses TRBV3-1 (or the pseudogene TRBV3-2) with TRBJ1-1; D is ambiguous. V lost 5 bases, J lost 0 bases, and 10 bases lay in between. The CDR3 runs 14 residues. Germline V gives CDR1 LGHDT, CDR2 YNNKEL (reference sequence).

Only one count was recorded for this clone. The rearrangement links TRBV29-1 to TRBJ1-2, with D unresolved. The V and J ends lost 2 bases and 5 bases respectively, with 12 bases between them. Germline CDR1 reads SQVTM; CDR2 reads ANQGSEA. This CDR3 region has 13 residues. CDR3 residues: CSVEPRGKYGYTF. The CDR3, as DNA: TGCAGCGTTGAACCCCGGGGAAAGTATGGCTACACCTTC.